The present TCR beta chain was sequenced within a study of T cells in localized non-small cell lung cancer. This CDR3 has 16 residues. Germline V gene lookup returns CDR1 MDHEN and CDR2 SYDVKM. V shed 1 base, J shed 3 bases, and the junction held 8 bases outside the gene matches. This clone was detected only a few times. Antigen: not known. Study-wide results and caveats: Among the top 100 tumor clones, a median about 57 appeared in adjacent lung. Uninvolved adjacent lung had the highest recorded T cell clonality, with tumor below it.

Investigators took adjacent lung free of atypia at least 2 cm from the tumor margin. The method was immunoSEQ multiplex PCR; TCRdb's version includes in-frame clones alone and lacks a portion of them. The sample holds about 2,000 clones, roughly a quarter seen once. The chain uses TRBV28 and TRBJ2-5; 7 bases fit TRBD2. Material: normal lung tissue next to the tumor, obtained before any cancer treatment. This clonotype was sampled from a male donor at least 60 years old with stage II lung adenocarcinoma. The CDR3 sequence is CASSLFQAGREETQYF. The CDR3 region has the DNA TGTGCCAGCAGTTTATTTCAGGCAGGGAGGGAAGAGACCCAGTACTTC.